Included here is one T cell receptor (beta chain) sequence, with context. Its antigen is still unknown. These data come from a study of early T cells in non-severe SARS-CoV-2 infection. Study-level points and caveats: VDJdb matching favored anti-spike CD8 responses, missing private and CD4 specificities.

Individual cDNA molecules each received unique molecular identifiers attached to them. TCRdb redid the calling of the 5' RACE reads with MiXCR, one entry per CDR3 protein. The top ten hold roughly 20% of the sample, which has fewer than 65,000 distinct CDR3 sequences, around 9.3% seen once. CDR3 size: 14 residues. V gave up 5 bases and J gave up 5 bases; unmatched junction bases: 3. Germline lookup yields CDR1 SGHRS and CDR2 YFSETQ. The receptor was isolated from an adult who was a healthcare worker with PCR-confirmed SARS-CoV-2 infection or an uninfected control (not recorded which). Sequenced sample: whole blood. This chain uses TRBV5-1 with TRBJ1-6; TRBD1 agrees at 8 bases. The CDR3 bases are TGCGCCAGCAGTAAGACAGGGGATAATTCACCCCTCCACTTT. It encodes CASSKTGDNSPLHF.